The rows below give T cell receptor beta chains drawn from one sample of a study of blood T cell repertoires in COVID-19. Only in-frame clones appear in the TCRdb table, and some are missing; sequencing was by immunoSEQ multiplex PCR. The table records 350,000 to 450,000 clones, approximately 92% of them present only once. Sequenced: PBMCs or T cells enriched from blood (not recorded which). All receptors come from a man aged 25 to 40 who had recovered from COVID-19. CDR3s include the opening cysteine and the closing phenylalanine or tryptophan. A D gene is named only where the DNA matches it firmly. A clone size is listed for some rows: how often the clone was seen (once, few, many), or a class if it is expanded.

d_gene: TRBD1; abundance: -; v_gene: TRBV29-1; j_gene: TRBJ2-7; CDR3nt: TGCAGCGTTGTTGGCGGGACAGGGACCTACGAGCAGTACTTC; CDR3aa: CSVVGGTGTYEQYF
d_gene: -; abundance: -; v_gene: TRBV5-1; j_gene: TRBJ2-1; CDR3nt: TGCGCCAGCAGCTTGTCGGTAAGCTCCTACAATGAGCAGTTCTTC; CDR3aa: CASSLSVSSYNEQFF
d_gene: -; abundance: -; v_gene: TRBV10-3; j_gene: TRBJ2-3; CDR3nt: TGTGCCATCAGTGACGGGGGAGGTGGAGATACGCAGTATTTT; CDR3aa: CAISDGGGGDTQYF
d_gene: TRBD2; abundance: -; v_gene: TRBV20-1; j_gene: TRBJ2-2; CDR3nt: TGCAGTGCTAGTACCCCCCCCGGTAGCGGGAGTAGGTCCGGGGAGCTGTTTTTT; CDR3aa: CSASTPPGSGSRSGELFF
d_gene: TRBD2; abundance: -; v_gene: TRBV5-1; j_gene: TRBJ2-3; CDR3nt: TGCGCCAGCAGCTCTGGGGGGTTAGGGATAGCGGGAGAGGTGGATACGCAGTATTTT; CDR3aa: CASSSGGLGIAGEVDTQYF
d_gene: -; abundance: -; v_gene: TRBV5-1; j_gene: TRBJ1-2; CDR3nt: TGCGCCAGCAGCTTGACAGGGCCCAACTATGGCTACACCTTC; CDR3aa: CASSLTGPNYGYTF
d_gene: -; abundance: -; v_gene: TRBV11-2; j_gene: TRBJ1-1; CDR3nt: TGTGCCAGCAGCTTGACTGGAGGGGCTGAAGCTTTCTTT; CDR3aa: CASSLTGGAEAFF
d_gene: -; abundance: -; v_gene: TRBV27; j_gene: TRBJ1-1; CDR3nt: TGTGCCAGCAGTTTATGGACAGAGACGAGCACTGAAGCTTTCTTT; CDR3aa: CASSLWTETSTEAFF
d_gene: TRBD1; abundance: -; v_gene: TRBV7-2; j_gene: TRBJ1-2; CDR3nt: TGTGCCAGCAGCTTCGGAATGGGACAGGGAGTCTATGGCTACACCTTC; CDR3aa: CASSFGMGQGVYGYTF
d_gene: -; abundance: once; v_gene: TRBV28; j_gene: TRBJ2-7; CDR3nt: TGTGCCAGCAGCAGGGGTCTCTACGAGCAGTACTTC; CDR3aa: CASSRGLYEQYF
d_gene: -; abundance: -; v_gene: TRBV15; j_gene: TRBJ1-5; CDR3nt: TGTGCCACCAGCAGAGATCTGAGGGTAGGGATCGGCAATCAGCCCCAGCATTTT; CDR3aa: CATSRDLRVGIGNQPQHF
d_gene: TRBD2; abundance: once; v_gene: TRBV5-4; j_gene: TRBJ2-4; CDR3nt: TGTGCCAGCGGCTCAGGAGCGGGAGAAAACATTCAGTACTTC; CDR3aa: CASGSGAGENIQYF
d_gene: TRBD1; abundance: -; v_gene: TRBV2; j_gene: TRBJ2-3; CDR3nt: TGTGCCAGCAGTGTGGACAGGGGTGATACAGATACGCAGTATTTT; CDR3aa: CASSVDRGDTDTQYF
d_gene: TRBD2; abundance: -; v_gene: TRBV27; j_gene: TRBJ2-7; CDR3nt: TGTGCCAGCGCATCCCTAGCGGGGAGTCTGGACGAGCAGTACTTC; CDR3aa: CASASLAGSLDEQYF
d_gene: TRBD1; abundance: -; v_gene: TRBV7-9; j_gene: TRBJ1-4; CDR3nt: TGTGCCAGCAGCAATTCACTCCAGGGGGCCCTGAATGAAAAACTGTTTTTT; CDR3aa: CASSNSLQGALNEKLFF
d_gene: -; abundance: -; v_gene: TRBV6-4; j_gene: TRBJ1-1; CDR3nt: TGTGCCAGCAGTGGGACGGCAGGGCAAAGAAATCCTGAAGCTTTCTTT; CDR3aa: CASSGTAGQRNPEAFF
d_gene: -; abundance: -; v_gene: TRBV30; j_gene: TRBJ2-1; CDR3nt: TGTGCGGTGGAGGTGGCAGCCCAACTGGGGCAGTTCTTC; CDR3aa: CAVEVAAQLGQFF
d_gene: -; abundance: -; v_gene: TRBV30; j_gene: TRBJ2-5; CDR3nt: TGTGCCTGGAGTGCGCTATGGGAGACCCAGTACTTC; CDR3aa: CAWSALWETQYF
d_gene: -; abundance: -; v_gene: TRBV2; j_gene: TRBJ2-7; CDR3nt: TGTGCCAGCAGTAGCGAAAGTGCCCACGAGCAGTACTTC; CDR3aa: CASSSESAHEQYF
d_gene: TRBD1; abundance: -; v_gene: TRBV10-3; j_gene: TRBJ2-7; CDR3nt: TGTGCCATCAGACCGGGACAGGCCGAATCCTACGAGCAGTACTTC; CDR3aa: CAIRPGQAESYEQYF
d_gene: TRBD2; abundance: -; v_gene: TRBV6-5; j_gene: TRBJ2-7; CDR3nt: TGTGCCAGCAGTCCCTTTAGCGGGAGACCCTACGAGCAGTACTTC; CDR3aa: CASSPFSGRPYEQYF
d_gene: -; abundance: -; v_gene: TRBV28; j_gene: TRBJ1-5; CDR3nt: TGTGCCAGCACAGTGGAGGGGAACGGGGGCAATCAGCCCCAGCATTTT; CDR3aa: CASTVEGNGGNQPQHF
d_gene: -; abundance: -; v_gene: TRBV5-1; j_gene: TRBJ2-7; CDR3nt: TGCGCCAGCAGCCCCTCCCTAGGGGGTCGACCCTACGAGCAGTACTTC; CDR3aa: CASSPSLGGRPYEQYF
d_gene: TRBD1; abundance: -; v_gene: TRBV27; j_gene: TRBJ1-2; CDR3nt: TGTGCCAGCAGTTTCCTCGCCGATCAGGGGGCCTATGGCTACACCTTC; CDR3aa: CASSFLADQGAYGYTF
d_gene: -; abundance: few; v_gene: TRBV6-5; j_gene: TRBJ2-2; CDR3nt: TGTGCCAGCAGCACAGGGAACACCGGGGAGCTGTTTTTT; CDR3aa: CASSTGNTGELFF
d_gene: -; abundance: -; v_gene: TRBV23-1; j_gene: TRBJ1-5; CDR3nt: TGCGCCAGCAGTCTCGGGAACCAGCCCCAGCATTTT; CDR3aa: CASSLGNQPQHF
d_gene: -; abundance: -; v_gene: TRBV11-2; j_gene: TRBJ2-3; CDR3nt: TGTGCCAGCAGTAATTTAGGGGCGCCTAGCACAGATACGCAGTATTTT; CDR3aa: CASSNLGAPSTDTQYF